A selection of T cell receptor beta chains follows, all from one sample in a study of human T cells and chemical hapten exposure. TCRdb reanalysed the RACE reads using MiXCR and keeps one entry per CDR3 protein. The sample records roughly 52,000 distinct CDR3 sequences, 9.5% to 10% being singletons. The sample here was whole blood, taken in connection with sensitization to the hapten diphenylcyclopropenone (DPC). The receptor set was obtained from a woman between 50 and 59 years old with alopecia areata. Some clones in this sample may be carry-over from other donors' samples. Each CDR3 is given with its conserved first and last residue. A D gene is named only where the DNA matches it firmly. Clone size is given for some rows only: seen once, a few or many times, or a class if the clone is expanded.

J | size | D | V | CDR3 | DNA
TRBJ2-5 | NA | NA | TRBV27 | CASNGGLLQETQYF | TGTGCCAGCAACGGAGGACTTTTACAAGAGACCCAGTACTTC
TRBJ2-5 | many | NA | TRBV12-3/TRBV12-4 | CASSLSQTQYF | TGTGCCAGCAGTTTATCCCAGACCCAGTACTTC
TRBJ2-7 | few | TRBD1 | TRBV15 | CATTVDRGNYEQYF | TGTGCCACCACCGTGGACAGGGGTAACTACGAGCAGTACTTC
TRBJ1-1 | few | NA | TRBV18 | CASSRRTEAFF | TGTGCCAGCTCCCGGCGCACTGAAGCTTTCTTT
TRBJ1-2 | NA | NA | TRBV4-2 | CASSQDRWDHYGYTF | TGTGCCAGCAGCCAAGATCGTTGGGATCACTATGGCTACACCTTC
TRBJ1-1 | many | NA | TRBV28 | CASSTSRGTEAFF | TGTGCCAGCAGTACATCGCGGGGGACTGAAGCTTTCTTT
TRBJ1-1 | few | NA | TRBV18 | CASSAGVITEAFF | TGTGCCAGCTCGGCGGGGGTTATCACTGAAGCTTTCTTT
TRBJ1-2 | NA | TRBD1 | TRBV29-1 | CSVELQGRTTF | TGCAGCGTCGAGTTACAGGGGAGGACCACCTTC
TRBJ1-1 | many | NA | TRBV28 | CASSLPQGIATEAFF | TGTGCCAGCAGTCTTCCTCAGGGCATAGCCACTGAAGCTTTCTTT
TRBJ1-5 | few | NA | TRBV5-1 | CASSLLGHPSNQPQHF | TGCGCCAGCAGCTTGTTGGGACACCCTAGCAATCAGCCCCAGCATTTT
TRBJ1-4 | NA | NA | TRBV5-8 | CASSLRGRGEKLFF | TGTGCCAGCAGCTTGCGAGGGCGTGGCGAAAAACTGTTTTTT
TRBJ1-3 | many | NA | TRBV7-2 | CASSLRGNTIYF | TGTGCCAGCAGCTTAAGGGGAAACACCATATATTTT
TRBJ1-1 | many | NA | TRBV10-3 | CAISGQIANTEAFF | TGTGCCATCAGCGGACAGATTGCGAACACTGAAGCTTTCTTT
TRBJ2-7 | few | NA | TRBV28 | CASSLEGSYEQYF | TGTGCCAGCAGTTTGGAGGGCTCCTACGAGCAGTACTTC
TRBJ1-1 | NA | TRBD1 | TRBV29-1 | CSVGRTGGPAEAFF | TGCAGCGTTGGGAGGACAGGGGGCCCGGCTGAAGCTTTCTTT
TRBJ1-6 | NA | NA | TRBV11-1 | CASSLVRGVKNSPLHF | TGTGCCAGCAGCTTAGTACGGGGCGTCAAGAATTCACCCCTCCACTTT